The 22 T cell receptor beta chains below were found in one sample sequenced in a study of blood T cell repertoires in COVID-19. Libraries were prepared by immunoSEQ multiplex PCR; TCRdb keeps only in-frame clonotypes and omits some of them. This repertoire shows fewer than 250,000 clones, about nine tenths found once; its top ten account for roughly 2.7%. Sequenced material: peripheral blood. The receptors were gathered from a man aged 25 to 45 with COVID-19, enrolled during active disease.

The gene calls are TRBV5-1 and TRBJ2-3; TRBD2 matches 8 bases. This CDR3 region has 16 residues. The junction had 11 bases not matched to a gene; V was cut back by 2 bases and J by 6 bases. CDR1 and CDR2 from the germline V gene are SGHRS and YFSETQ. CDR3 protein: CASSLDPGLVQDTQYF. Here the CDR3 DNA reads TGCGCCAGCAGCTTAGACCCGGGACTAGTTCAGGATACGCAGTATTTT.

This clone has just one count. V and J are TRBV24-1 and TRBJ2-2; D is ambiguous. This CDR3 spans 15 amino acids. The germline V and J ends were trimmed by 9 bases and 2 bases, with 15 bases remaining between them. CDR1 and CDR2 from the germline V gene are KGHDR and SFDVKD. CDR3 sequence (DNA): TGTGCCACCGCAGTAAGACACCCAAACACCGGGGAGCTGTTTTTT. Translated: CATAVRHPNTGELFF.

This chain joins TRBV21-1 and TRBJ1-5; the table's TRBD1 call for D was not verified on the DNA. TRBV21-1 is a pseudogene segment. This CDR3 is 21 amino acids long. The CDR3 DNA sequence: TGTGCCAGCAGCAAAAAATGGGGACGGGACAGGATCCCCCGAGGCAATCAGCCCCAGCATTTT. Protein product: CASSKKWGRDRIPRGNQPQHF.

The chain links TRBV4-2 to TRBJ2-1, with a tentative D call TRBD2 (5 bases). The CDR3 runs 17 residues. Germline CDR1 LGHNA, CDR2 YNFKEQ. With 0 bases removed from V and 0 bases from J, the gap between germline ends came to 12 bases. CDR3 nucleotides: TGTGCCAGCAGCCAAGAGCGGCGGGCAAGCTCCTACAATGAGCAGTTCTTC. It encodes CASSQERRASSYNEQFF.

The chain has TRBV6-5 and TRBJ1-1, with a weak D call TRBD1 (5 bases). With 6 bases removed from V and 7 bases from J, the gap between germline ends came to 12 bases. Germline values: CDR1 MNHEY, CDR2 SVGAGI. The CDR3 extends over 12 amino acids. CDR3 sequence reads: CASRAGLNEAFF. CDR3 DNA sequence: TGTGCCAGCAGGGCGGGACTGAATGAAGCTTTCTTT.

J is TRBJ1-6 and V is TRBV9; D gene unclear. CDR3 length: 15 residues. CDR1 SGDLS and CDR2 YYNGEE come from the germline V gene. The germline V and J ends were trimmed by 0 bases and 0 bases, with 4 bases remaining between them. This chain's CDR3 is CASSVAVSYNSPLHF. DNA of the CDR3: TGTGCCAGCAGCGTAGCCGTCTCCTATAATTCACCCCTCCACTTT. The full variable domain, completed using reference TRBV9 and TRBJ1-6, is DSGVTQTPKHLITATGQRVTLRCSPRSGDLSVYWYQQSLDQGLQFLIQYYNGEERAKGNILERFSAQQFPDLHSELNLSSLELGDSALYFCASSVAVSYNSPLHFGNGTRLTVT.

This clone was recorded only once. This chain uses TRBV5-4 with TRBJ2-1; 9 bases are shared with TRBD1. J gave up 8 bases and V 1 base, and 7 bases lay outside the gene matches. CDR1 is SGHNT and CDR2 is YYREEE in the germline V gene (reference sequence). CDR3 length: 15 amino acids. The CDR3 region has the DNA TGTGCCAGCAGCTTGCCGGGACAGGGTAACTATGAGCAGTTCTTC. Translating gives CASSLPGQGNYEQFF.

This chain joins TRBV19 and TRBJ1-1; weak D call: TRBD1 (5 bases). Trimming pared 5 bases from V and 0 bases from J, leaving 10 bases between. In germline, CDR1 is LNHDA, CDR2 SQIVND (reference sequence). The CDR3 length is 14 residues. CDR3 loop: CASSANRMNTEAFF. The CDR3, as DNA: TGTGCCAGTAGTGCAAACAGGATGAACACTGAAGCTTTCTTT.

The rearrangement joins TRBV19 to TRBJ2-7; D call uncertain. The CDR3 covers 13 residues. V lost 7 bases to trimming and J lost 0 bases, with 10 bases between them. The germline V gene encodes CDR1 LNHDA and CDR2 SQIVND (reference sequence). The CDR3 nucleotides read TGTGCCAGTACAAAAGCCCCCTCCTACGAGCAGTACTTC. Protein: CASTKAPSYEQYF.

This chain links TRBV18 with TRBJ1-4, with D uncertain. Germline loops: CDR1 KGHSH, CDR2 LQKENI. V was pared by 4 bases and J by 5 bases, with 5 bases between. CDR3 length: 12 residues. The DNA of the CDR3 is TGTGCCAGCTCACTTCAAAATGAAAAACTGTTTTTT. The encoded protein is CASSLQNEKLFF.

This rearrangement joins TRBV7-2 to TRBJ2-1; maybe TRBD1 (5 bases). V was pared by 6 bases and J by 13 bases, with 16 bases between. The CDR3 extends over 12 amino acids. Per germline, CDR1 SGHTA and CDR2 FQGNSA. In DNA, the CDR3 is TGTGCCAGCAGTTTTACAGGCCTTCCCCAGTTCTTC. It encodes CASSFTGLPQFF.

V usage is TRBV10-1 and J usage is TRBJ2-1; 13 positions match TRBD2. Germline V gene data show CDR1 as WNHNN and CDR2 as SYGVQD (reference sequence). J was trimmed by 0 bases and V by 6 bases; bases with no gene match: 2. The CDR3 extends over 16 amino acids. CDR3 DNA: TGCGCCAGCAGGAGGACTAGCGGGGGCTCCTACAATGAGCAGTTCTTC. Amino acids: CASRRTSGGSYNEQFF.

The chain couples TRBV19 to TRBJ2-1; D not resolved. This CDR3 spans 16 amino acids. V gave up 6 bases and J gave up 0 bases, with 15 bases separating them. In germline, CDR1 is LNHDA, CDR2 SQIVND (reference sequence). CDR3 sequence: CASSIRRSSSYNEQFF. The CDR3 DNA reads as TGTGCCAGTAGCATTAGAAGATCAAGCTCCTACAATGAGCAGTTCTTC.

The chain uses TRBV7-9 and TRBJ2-6, with 7 bases matching TRBD1. This CDR3 has 16 residues. The trim removed 6 bases at V and 2 bases at J, leaving 7 bases unmatched. In germline, CDR1 is SEHNR, CDR2 FQNEAQ (reference sequence). CDR3 sequence reads: CASSLNQGAGANVLTF. CDR3 sequence (DNA): TGTGCCAGCAGTTTAAACCAGGGGGCTGGGGCCAACGTCCTGACTTTC.

This clone appeared a few times. DNA for the CDR3: TGTGCCAGCTCACCCGCGGCGAGCGGGAGCCACAATGAGCAGTTCTTC. Translation gives CASSPAASGSHNEQFF. This chain connects TRBV18 to TRBJ2-1, with 8 bases that match TRBD2. The CDR3 sequence is 16 residues long. Germline CDR1 is KGHSH and CDR2 is LQKENI. V gave up 3 bases and J gave up 5 bases; unmatched junction bases: 9.

The chain carries TRBV2 and TRBJ2-7; D is possibly TRBD2 (6 bases). Trimming took 7 bases from V and 0 from J, leaving 16 bases between them. The CDR3 extends over 15 amino acids. Germline CDR1 SNHLY, CDR2 FYNNEI. The CDR3 loop is CASTSLGGFSYEQYF. The CDR3 DNA sequence: TGTGCCAGCACTAGCCTGGGAGGCTTCTCCTACGAGCAGTACTTC.

This clone showed up just once. J is TRBJ2-7 and V is TRBV27; 7 nucleotides match TRBD1. Unmatched junction bases numbered 11, after V lost 4 bases and J lost 5 bases. The CDR3 is made up of 15 amino acids. Germline CDR1 and CDR2: MNHEY and SMNVEV (reference sequence). CDR3 residues: CASSSSGTVNNEQYF. DNA for the CDR3: TGTGCCAGCAGTTCCTCCGGGACAGTTAACAACGAGCAGTACTTC.

This chain joins TRBV5-1 and TRBJ2-1; 8 bases are a match to TRBD1. The CDR3 extends over 16 amino acids. Trimming cost V 2 bases and J 7 bases; bases outside gene matches: 11. Germline lookup yields CDR1 SGHRS and CDR2 YFSETQ. DNA for the CDR3: TGCGCCAGCAGCTTCCAGGGGGCCACACTATGGAATGAGCAGTTCTTC. Amino acids: CASSFQGATLWNEQFF. Using reference TRBV5-1 and TRBJ2-1 for the parts outside the CDR3, the full variable domain is KAGVTQTPRYLIKTRGQQVTLSCSPISGHRSVSWYQQTPGQGLQFLFEYFSETQRNKGNFPGRFSGRQFSNSRSEMNVSTLELGDSALYLCASSFQGATLWNEQFFGPGTRLTVL.

The chain is built from TRBV24-1 and TRBJ2-3; TRBD1 is a possible D gene (6 bases). The germline V gene encodes CDR1 KGHDR and CDR2 SFDVKD. The CDR3 length is 16 residues. Trimming left V 6 bases short and J 4 bases short, with 19 bases between. In DNA form, the CDR3 reads TGTGCCACCAGTCCCAGGACAGATGAGAGGGCAGATACGCAGTATTTT. Protein product: CATSPRTDERADTQYF.

The chain is built from TRBV19 and TRBJ2-7; D might be TRBD1 (6 bases). Trimming cost V 5 bases and J 2 bases, with 10 bases left between them. CDR1 and CDR2 from the germline V gene are LNHDA and SQIVND (reference sequence). The CDR3 covers 13 residues. CDR3 in amino acids: CASSLDSTYEQYF. The CDR3 nucleotides read TGTGCCAGTAGTCTGGACAGTACCTACGAGCAGTACTTC.

The V gene is TRBV27, the J gene TRBJ2-2, with no clear D. Germline V gene sequence: CDR1 MNHEY, CDR2 SMNVEV (reference sequence). The V and J ends lost 5 bases and 3 bases respectively, with 22 bases between them. CDR3 length: 18 amino acids. The CDR3 spells CASSPEGGSVMDTGELFF. Here the CDR3 DNA reads TGTGCCAGCAGTCCGGAAGGCGGTTCGGTGATGGACACCGGGGAGCTGTTTTTT.

The CDR3 DNA follows: TGTGCCAGCAGCTCCCAGGGTTACACTGAAGCTTTCTTT. Its translation is CASSSQGYTEAFF. The chain joins TRBV7-2 to TRBJ1-1; D is perhaps TRBD1 (5 bases). The germline V and J ends were trimmed by 4 bases and 3 bases, with 9 bases remaining between them. The germline V gene encodes CDR1 SGHTA and CDR2 FQGNSA. The length of the CDR3 is 13 residues.